The clone carrying this T cell receptor beta chain occurred a few times. TCRdb keeps only in-frame clones here, not all; method: immunoSEQ multiplex PCR. The sample lists 35,000 to 45,000 clones, just under 75% seen once, with around 9.9% in the top ten. The sample is drawn from a study of radiotherapy plus CTLA-4 blockade in lung cancer. Germline V CDR1 and CDR2: GTSNPN, SVGIG (reference sequence). The CDR3 sequence is 13 residues long. V was cut by 7 bases and J by 4 bases, with 16 bases left in between. The rearrangement joins TRBV30 to TRBJ1-1; D might be TRBD1 (6 bases). Sequencing was performed on peripheral blood, taken from a patient treated with radiotherapy plus ipilimumab. The receptor was isolated from a human donor with non-small cell lung cancer who had stable disease on radiotherapy plus ipilimumab. The CDR3 loop reads CASHRVVGTEAFF. CDR3 in DNA: TGTGCCTCGCACAGGGTCGTGGGCACTGAAGCTTTCTTT.